This passage covers 6 T cell receptor beta chains from one sample sequenced in a study of cytomegalovirus exposure and HLA in healthy donors. A multiplex PCR was run with 60 Vbeta primers and 13 Jbeta primers. Using immunoSEQ multiplex PCR, the repertoire was profiled, and TCRdb retains in-frame clones only, with some absent. The sample carries 110,000 or so clones, roughly 82% recorded once. Input material: PBMCs. These receptors all stem from a young woman in good health and CMV-seronegative.

V usage is TRBV5-1 and J usage is TRBJ2-3, with TRBD2 matching over 7 bases. The CDR3 has 16 residues. CDR1 and CDR2 from the germline V gene are SGHRS and YFSETQ. Trimming took 0 bases from V and 1 from J; bases not matched to a gene: 5. The chain's CDR3 is CASSLGLAGRTDTQYF. In DNA form, the CDR3 reads TGCGCCAGCAGCTTGGGACTAGCTGGGCGCACAGATACGCAGTATTTT.

This clone was found a few times. The chain carries TRBV2 and TRBJ2-1, with D perhaps TRBD2 (5 bases). The V gene lost 7 bases and the J gene lost 6 bases, with 22 bases spanning the gap. Germline CDR1 and CDR2: SNHLY and FYNNEI. The CDR3 is 16 residues long. CDR3 sequence reads: CASMGNTREPSNEQFF. The CDR3 nucleotides are TGTGCCAGCATGGGGAACACTAGGGAGCCCTCCAATGAGCAGTTCTTC.

The CDR3 DNA follows: TGTGCCAGCAGTGGCCGGGACAGCAAAAGCTCCTACGAGCAGTACTTC. Residues: CASSGRDSKSSYEQYF. The V and J genes are TRBV25-1 and TRBJ2-7; TRBD1 aligns across 7 bases. V dropped 4 bases and J dropped 0; count of bases not matched to a gene: 9. Germline lookup yields CDR1 MGHDK and CDR2 SYGVNS. The CDR3 has 16 amino acids.

This rearrangement joins TRBV5-1 to TRBJ2-7; the D gene is possibly TRBD2 (6 bases). The germline gives CDR1 SGHRS, CDR2 YFSETQ. Trimming stripped 0 bases from V and 5 bases from J, with 12 bases between. The CDR3 sequence is 14 residues long. The CDR3 DNA sequence: TGCGCCAGCAGCTTGGCCGGGGACTTTCACGAGCAGTACTTC. Translating gives CASSLAGDFHEQYF.

The chain joins TRBV2 to TRBJ1-2; 9 bases align to TRBD1. The germline V gene has CDR1 SNHLY and CDR2 FYNNEI. There are 15 residues in the CDR3. The V segment lost 6 bases and the J segment 6 bases; nucleotides outside the gene matches: 11. The CDR3 here is CASRTGTGILDGYTF. As DNA, the CDR3 is TGTGCCAGCAGGACCGGGACAGGGATATTGGATGGCTACACCTTC.

V usage is TRBV14 and J usage is TRBJ1-4, with D tentatively TRBD1 (5 bases). Germline-derived CDR1 and CDR2 are SGHDN and FVKESK. Trimming took off 0 bases at V and 10 bases at J, with 9 bases between the two ends. There are 13 residues in the CDR3. CDR3 sequence reads: CASSQDRRGKLFF. Here the CDR3 DNA reads TGTGCCAGCAGCCAAGATCGGAGGGGAAAACTGTTTTTT.